Below are 20 T cell receptor beta chains sequenced from a single sample in a study of identical twins. One entry per CDR3 protein, called by TCRdb with MiXCR from the 5' RACE reads. The table has about 720,000 distinct CDR3 sequences, over 15% seen once. The same sample was also used in a study of T cells expressing NK-cell markers.

The sequencing input was PBMCs. The receptors derive from a woman under 30 in good health.

V is TRBV7-2 and J is TRBJ1-1; TRBD1 matches 7 bases. The CDR3 covers 12 residues. The ends lost 5 bases at V and 9 bases at J; junction bases unmatched: 6. Germline lookup yields CDR1 SGHTA and CDR2 FQGNSA. This CDR3 is CASSPRTGQAFF. The CDR3 coding sequence is TGTGCCAGCAGCCCCCGGACAGGACAAGCTTTCTTT.

In this sample, this clonotype turned up once. The CDR3 nucleotides read TGTGCCAGCAGTGAAACGGGGGAGGCAGATACGCAGTATTTT. It yields the protein CASSETGEADTQYF. This chain links TRBV6-4 with TRBJ2-3; D might be TRBD2 (6 bases). This CDR3 region has 14 residues. Trimming stripped 3 bases from V and 4 bases from J, with 11 bases between. Germline CDR1 MRHNA, CDR2 SNTAGT.

This chain connects TRBV5-5 to TRBJ1-1; the D is unclear. Trimming pared 2 bases from V and 1 base from J, leaving 15 bases between. There are 16 residues in the CDR3. CDR1 is SGHKS, CDR2 YYEKEE, per germline (reference sequence). The CDR3 DNA reads as TGTGCCAGCAGCTTACCGGGTATCGGGCGGAACACTGAAGCTTTCTTT. Translation: CASSLPGIGRNTEAFF.

This clonotype was found a few times. This chain uses TRBV5-6 with TRBJ2-1; no firm D call. Trimming left V 2 bases short and J 3 bases short, with 12 bases between. The CDR3 consists of 15 residues. Germline CDR1 reads SGHDT; CDR2 reads YYEEEE. CDR3 DNA sequence: TGTGCCAGCAGCTTTCCCCCGGCTTACTACAATGAGCAGTTCTTC. Translated: CASSFPPAYYNEQFF.

The chain combines TRBV24-1 with TRBJ2-3; tentatively, D is TRBD2 (5 bases). Per germline, CDR1 KGHDR and CDR2 SFDVKD. The V end lost 4 bases, the J end lost 2 bases, and 15 bases lay between the germline ends. This CDR3 has 16 amino acids. CDR3 nucleotides: TGTGCCACCAGTGACCCCGGACGGGGTAACACAGATACGCAGTATTTT. This gives the protein CATSDPGRGNTDTQYF.

This rearrangement joins TRBV10-3 to TRBJ2-3; D perhaps matches TRBD2 (6 bases). Germline-derived CDR1 and CDR2 are ENHRY and SYGVKD. Trimming took 7 bases from V and 3 from J, leaving 11 bases between them. This CDR3 is 13 amino acids long. The CDR3 nucleotides are TGTGCCATCACTCGACGGGGGACAGATACGCAGTATTTT. It specifies CAITRRGTDTQYF.

Only a few counts were recorded for this clonotype. This chain links TRBV7-7 with TRBJ2-3; D possibly uses TRBD1 or TRBD2 (6 bases each). V lost 4 bases and J lost 6, with 14 bases in between. The CDR3 runs 14 residues. Germline V gene sequence: CDR1 SSHAT, CDR2 FNYEAQ (reference sequence). CDR3 nucleotide sequence: TGTGCCAGCAGCTCGTATAGGGGGGCGGATACGCAGTATTTT. This sequence encodes CASSSYRGADTQYF.

This chain connects TRBV4-3 to TRBJ2-3; D uncertain. The CDR3 covers 14 residues. The germline gives CDR1 LGHNA, CDR2 YSLEER. Trimming took 0 bases from V and 5 from J, leaving 9 bases between them. CDR3 DNA sequence: TGCGCCAGCAGCCAAGAGGGCAAGGAAGATACGCAGTATTTT. It yields the protein CASSQEGKEDTQYF.

This clonotype showed up just a few times. This chain uses TRBV10-3 with TRBJ2-1; 7 bases align to TRBD2. CDR3 length equals 14 residues. Trimming at V came to 7 bases and at J to 5 bases, leaving 8 bases not matched to a gene. Per germline, CDR1 ENHRY and CDR2 SYGVKD. As DNA, the CDR3 is TGTGCCATCACCTCCTTGGGGGGGAACAATGAGCAGTTCTTC. It is translated as CAITSLGGNNEQFF.

The chain carries TRBV5-1 and TRBJ2-1, with a tentative D call TRBD2 (5 bases). Germline CDR1 and CDR2: SGHRS and YFSETQ. CDR3 length: 17 residues. V lost 0 bases, J lost 0 bases, and 13 bases lay in between. The CDR3 spells CASSLEVLGSSYNEQFF. The CDR3 bases are TGCGCCAGCAGCTTGGAGGTGTTGGGGAGCTCCTACAATGAGCAGTTCTTC.

The chain carries TRBV4-1 and TRBJ1-5; D gene uncertain. CDR1 is MGHRA and CDR2 is YSYEKL in the germline V gene. The CDR3 consists of 15 residues. V shed 0 bases and J shed 4 bases, with 10 bases lying between them. In DNA, the CDR3 is TGCGCCAGCAGCCAAGAAGGTGGACCAAATCAGCCCCAGCATTTT. Translation: CASSQEGGPNQPQHF.

This clonotype turned up a few times. DNA of the CDR3: TGTGCCAGCAGCTTAGGGGCCCGGACGGGATGGTCAGGCGAGCAGTACTTC. This sequence encodes CASSLGARTGWSGEQYF. The chain combines TRBV7-2 with TRBJ2-7; a possible D gene is TRBD2 (5 bases). The CDR3 has 17 residues. Germline-derived CDR1 and CDR2 are SGHTA and FQGNSA. V was cut by 1 base and J by 6 bases, with 22 bases left in between.

V usage is TRBV11-2 and J usage is TRBJ2-7; unclear D gene. V lost 5 bases and J 9 bases, leaving 14 bases between the germline ends. The germline CDR1 and CDR2 sequences are SGHAT and FQNNGV. The CDR3 is 12 residues long. The CDR3 bases are TGTGCCAGCAGCCCGTCGAGCTCTCGGCAGTACTTC. It translates to CASSPSSSRQYF.

The rearrangement links TRBV3-1 to TRBJ2-3; D is perhaps TRBD1 (6 bases). CDR3 length: 13 residues. The germline V gene encodes CDR1 LGHDT and CDR2 YNNKEL (reference sequence). Trimming left V 1 base short and J 9 bases short, with 11 bases between. The CDR3 DNA sequence: TGTGCCAGCAGCCAAGGTCAGGGGCGGACGCAGTATTTT. It is translated as CASSQGQGRTQYF.

This clonotype was picked up a small number of times. The chain employs TRBV10-3 and TRBJ1-2, with 12 bases that match TRBD1. J was trimmed by 8 bases and V by 4 bases; bases with no gene match: 8. The CDR3 length is 15 residues. Germline CDR1 reads ENHRY; CDR2 reads SYGVKD. CDR3: CAISGGTGGAKGYTF. DNA of the CDR3: TGTGCCATCAGTGGAGGGACAGGGGGCGCGAAGGGCTACACCTTC.

This clonotype turned up a few times. The CDR3 bases are TGCAGCGCTGGGTGGGACTACGAGCAGTACTTC. It codes for CSAGWDYEQYF. The rearrangement joins TRBV29-1 to TRBJ2-7, with unresolved D. Trimming pared 7 bases from V and 3 bases from J, leaving 10 bases between. This CDR3 region has 11 residues. The V gene's germline CDR1 is SQVTM and CDR2 ANQGSEA.

A few counts support this clonotype. This chain uses TRBV10-3 with TRBJ1-2; TRBD1 matches at 7 bases. Per the germline V gene, CDR1 is ENHRY and CDR2 is SYGVKD. CDR3 size: 14 residues. Trimming took 4 bases from V and 6 from J; bases not matched to a gene: 8. CDR3 coding DNA: TGTGCCATCAGTGGGATCTTCGACAGGGATGGCTACACCTTC. Translating it yields CAISGIFDRDGYTF.

This clonotype was observed a few times. The chain employs TRBV12-3 or TRBV12-4 and TRBJ2-7; D is uncertain. Trimming stripped 3 bases from V and 0 bases from J, with 12 bases between. The CDR3 contains 15 residues. CDR3 region: CASSFRDLSSYEQYF. CDR3 bases: TGTGCCAGCAGTTTCAGAGACCTAAGCTCCTACGAGCAGTACTTC.

This clonotype was picked up a small number of times. One end of the junction fails to match germline, which may point to a read error. The chain uses TRBV20-1 and TRBJ2-7, with 7 nucleotides matching TRBD1. Germline CDR1 DFQATT, CDR2 SNEGSKA (reference sequence). This CDR3 has 15 residues. CDR3 region: CSAGDREVGAYEQYF. For the CDR3, the DNA is TGCAGTGCTGGAGACAGGGAAGTAGGCGCCTACGAGCAGTACTTC.

The genes are TRBV4-1 and TRBJ1-3, with unresolved D. Deletions cut 2 bases from V and 4 bases from J, with 6 bases between. The CDR3 is 13 amino acids. Germline values: CDR1 MGHRA, CDR2 YSYEKL. Written as DNA, the CDR3 is TGCGCCAGCAGCCAATCCCTGGGAAACACCATATATTTT. As protein: CASSQSLGNTIYF.